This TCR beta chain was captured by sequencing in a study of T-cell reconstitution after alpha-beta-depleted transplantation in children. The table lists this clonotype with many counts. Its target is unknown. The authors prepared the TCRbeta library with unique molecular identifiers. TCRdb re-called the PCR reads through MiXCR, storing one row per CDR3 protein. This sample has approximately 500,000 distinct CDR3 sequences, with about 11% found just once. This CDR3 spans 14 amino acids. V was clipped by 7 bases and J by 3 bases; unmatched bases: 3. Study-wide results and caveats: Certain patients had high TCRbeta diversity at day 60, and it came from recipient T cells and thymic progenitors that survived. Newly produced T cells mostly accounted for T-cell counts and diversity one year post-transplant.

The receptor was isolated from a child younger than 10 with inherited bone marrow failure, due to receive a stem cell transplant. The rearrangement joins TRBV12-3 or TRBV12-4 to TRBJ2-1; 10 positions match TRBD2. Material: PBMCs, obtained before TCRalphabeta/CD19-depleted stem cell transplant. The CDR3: CASTSSGSYNEQFF. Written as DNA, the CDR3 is TGTGCCAGCACCTCTAGCGGGAGCTACAATGAGCAGTTCTTC.